A selection of T cell receptor beta chains follows, all from one sample in a study of cytomegalovirus exposure and HLA in healthy donors. TCRdb's copy holds only in-frame clones and misses some; the assay was immunoSEQ multiplex PCR. The table records some 160,000 clones, roughly four fifths of them present only once. Sequencing used PBMCs. These receptors were obtained from a man in his forties in good health and CMV-seronegative. CDR3s include the opening cysteine and the closing phenylalanine or tryptophan. Each record gives: J gene, V gene, CDR3 protein.

>TRBJ2-5|TRBV19
CASSEDGLAGTQETQYF
>TRBJ2-1|TRBV5-1
CASSVNGYNEQFF
>TRBJ2-2|TRBV7-8
CASRLRGSPAPGELFF
>TRBJ1-1|TRBV29-1
CSVGTYTEAFF
>TRBJ2-1|TRBV7-9
CSSSLAGSSSGRAYNEQFF
>TRBJ2-4|TRBV19
CASRQRQGEAKNIQYF
>TRBJ2-2|TRBV11-2
CASSLALAGGGGGELFF
>TRBJ2-5|TRBV7-3
CASSQGGGAGETQYF
>TRBJ2-7|TRBV6-5
CASTYPGLADYEQYF
>TRBJ2-2|TRBV6-4
CASRPGTTNTGELFF
>TRBJ2-2|TRBV7-6
CASSSGLARNTGELFF
>TRBJ2-1|TRBV7-3
CASSWGTDNEQFF
>TRBJ2-6|TRBV7-9
CASSRWDRGSGANVLTF
>TRBJ1-4|TRBV29-1
CSVGLDRGQKEKLFF
>TRBJ2-2|TRBV5-1
CASTSEIGAGELFF
>TRBJ1-1|TRBV25-1
CASSDGRLLNTEAFF
>TRBJ2-1|TRBV19
CASSPTAYSYNEQFF
>TRBJ2-7|TRBV10-1
CASSGLAGDGEQYF
>TRBJ1-5|TRBV27
CASSLRQGGQPQHF
>TRBJ1-3|TRBV7-9
CASSLEGANTGNTIYF
>TRBJ2-3|TRBV30
CAWSVGDSTSDTQYF
>TRBJ1-2|TRBV18
CASSGTGRYGYTF
>TRBJ2-6|TRBV27
CASTRLAASEANVLTF
>TRBJ2-5|TRBV5-5
CASSLWRSFQETQYF
>TRBJ2-7|TRBV4-2
CASSQGGSGYEQYF
>TRBJ2-7|TRBV6-5
CASKADRGHEQYF
>TRBJ1-5|TRBV27
CASLKGVQHF
>TRBJ2-2|TRBV7-3
CASSLTSGGTGELFF
>TRBJ1-5|TRBV2
CASRTGGQGNQPQHF
>TRBJ1-1|TRBV2
CASSVPEGTEAFF
>TRBJ1-1|TRBV6-1
CASSERGSTGAFF
>TRBJ1-5|TRBV7-2
CASSLVSHQPQHF
>TRBJ1-2|TRBV18
CASSPSGGGLRGYTF
>TRBJ2-4|TRBV7-2
CASSSPGVVIQYF
>TRBJ2-7|TRBV27
CASSWTSGSSSYEQYF
>TRBJ1-1|TRBV15
CATSSPGQGRWTEAFF
>TRBJ2-5|TRBV7-7
CASSQDYQETQYF
>TRBJ1-2|TRBV2
CASSAGGDYGYTF
>TRBJ2-5|TRBV5-4
CASSLQAEETQYF
>TRBJ2-5|TRBV19
CASSIGQVQETQYF
>TRBJ2-3|TRBV9
CASSIYAADTQYF
>TRBJ1-3|TRBV5-5
CASSSGQGGGNTIYF
>TRBJ1-6|TRBV6-1
CASSEATGNYSPLHF
>TRBJ1-3|TRBV28
CASSPPGQGAGNTIYF
>TRBJ2-5|TRBV19
CASSTTGTGDSQYF
>TRBJ2-7|TRBV4-1
CASSSHTSYEQYF
>TRBJ1-6|TRBV10-1
CARAGLSSYNSPLHF
>TRBJ2-2|TRBV5-1
CASSQSGTRGTGELFF
>TRBJ2-1|TRBV15
CATSRVQGGYNEQFF
>TRBJ2-2|TRBV10-2
CATNPGTSGTGELFF
>TRBJ2-1|TRBV6-5
CASSSGTRVFF